This paragraph reports one T cell receptor beta chain. The CDR3 contains 15 residues. V lost 2 bases and J lost 0, with 10 bases in between. CDR1 and CDR2 (germline): MGHRA, YSYEKL. These data come from a study of blood T cell repertoires in COVID-19. Residents of 24 US areas, aged about 18 to 100 years, made up the participants. Assignment of participants to cohorts was predicated upon participant-reported clinical history. Repertoires were generated with immunoSEQ multiplex PCR, while TCRdb's copy carries only in-frame clones and drops some. The sample lists about 130,000 clones; about 86% were seen once.

The sequencing input was PBMCs or T cells enriched from blood (not recorded which). The chain uses TRBV4-1 and TRBJ1-1; D not certain. The source of this sequence is a man aged 50-59 years who had recovered from COVID-19. The CDR3 nucleotides are TGCGCCAGCAGCCAACCCAACTTTGTGAACACTGAAGCTTTCTTT. Translating it yields CASSQPNFVNTEAFF.